A single sample gave rise to the 24 T cell receptor beta chains below, sequenced in a study of blood T cell repertoires in COVID-19. TCRdb keeps only in-frame clones here, not all; method: immunoSEQ multiplex PCR. The table shows some 280,000 clones, with about 85% occurring only once. The source material was peripheral blood. The receptor source for this set is a woman in her fifties or sixties with active or convalescent COVID-19.

This clone was detected a few times. This rearrangement joins TRBV7-9 to TRBJ2-3, with 8 positions matching TRBD1. Losses at the gene ends were 2 bases for V and 0 bases for J; bases not matched to a gene: 1. The CDR3 covers 15 residues. CDR1 and CDR2 from the germline V gene are SEHNR and FQNEAQ (reference sequence). The CDR3 loop is CASSLQGASTDTQYF. In DNA, the CDR3 is TGTGCCAGCAGCTTACAGGGGGCTAGCACAGATACGCAGTATTTT.

V usage is TRBV27 and J usage is TRBJ2-7; 13 bases map to TRBD2. After removal of 4 bases from V and 2 bases from J, the junction contained 2 bases not matched to a gene. CDR1 is MNHEY, CDR2 SMNVEV, per germline (reference sequence). The CDR3 has 15 residues. The CDR3: CASSYGTSGTYEQYF. For the CDR3, the DNA is TGTGCCAGCAGTTACGGGACTAGCGGGACCTACGAGCAGTACTTC.

The chain has TRBV5-6 and TRBJ1-5; unclear D gene. Germline CDR1 reads SGHDT; CDR2 reads YYEEEE. This CDR3 region has 16 residues. Trimming took 0 bases from V and 0 from J, leaving 10 bases between them. The DNA of the CDR3 is TGTGCCAGCAGCTTGGGGCACGACATTAGCAATCAGCCCCAGCATTTT. It is translated as CASSLGHDISNQPQHF.

The CDR3 region has the DNA TGTGCCATCAGACCCCAGGGTAATGGTCAGCCCCAGCATTTT. Translating gives CAIRPQGNGQPQHF. The rearrangement uses TRBV10-3 and TRBJ1-5; TRBD1 is a possible D gene (5 bases). The CDR3 loop spans 14 amino acids. From germline, CDR1 is ENHRY and CDR2 SYGVKD. V shed 6 bases and J shed 6 bases, with 15 bases lying between them.

The chain has TRBV5-5 and TRBJ2-3, with D unresolved. V lost 0 bases and J 2 bases, leaving 13 bases between the germline ends. The germline V gene encodes CDR1 SGHKS and CDR2 YYEKEE (reference sequence). The length of the CDR3 is 16 residues. The CDR3 DNA reads TGTGCCAGCAGCTTGGCGTTGAGGATATTCACAGATACGCAGTATTTT. Protein: CASSLALRIFTDTQYF.

The table lists this clone with a count of one. The gene calls are TRBV19 and TRBJ1-1; D ambiguous. CDR1 and CDR2 (germline): LNHDA, SQIVND (reference sequence). This CDR3 is built from 14 residues. V lost 3 bases and J 4 bases, leaving 12 bases between the germline ends. The CDR3: CASSILGRSTEAFF. CDR3 coding DNA: TGTGCCAGTAGTATCCTCGGTAGGAGCACTGAAGCTTTCTTT.

The chain combines TRBV29-1 with TRBJ2-3, with D maybe TRBD1 (5 bases). Trimming stripped 4 bases from V and 0 bases from J, with 8 bases between. Germline V CDR1 and CDR2: SQVTM, ANQGSEA. The CDR3 sequence is 13 residues long. This CDR3 is CSVGQTSTDTQYF. CDR3 bases: TGCAGCGTTGGACAGACTAGCACAGATACGCAGTATTTT.

The chain couples TRBV29-1 to TRBJ2-1; 7 bases are a match to TRBD2. CDR1 is SQVTM, CDR2 ANQGSEA, per germline. There are 15 residues in the CDR3. With V trimmed by 5 bases and J by 0 bases, 7 bases remained unmatched. CDR3 residues: CSVRSGIFSYNEQFF. Here the CDR3 DNA reads TGCAGCGTTCGAAGCGGGATCTTCTCCTACAATGAGCAGTTCTTC.

In this sample, this clone turned up a few times. The CDR3 loop reads CASSLASRVSNYNEQFF. CDR3 nucleotides: TGTGCCAGCAGCTTAGCGTCCCGGGTAAGCAATTACAATGAGCAGTTCTTC. The chain combines TRBV7-2 with TRBJ2-1; D is uncertain. This CDR3 has 17 residues. V lost 0 bases to trimming and J lost 4 bases, with 16 bases between them. The germline CDR1 and CDR2 sequences are SGHTA and FQGNSA.

V gene TRBV7-9 combines with J gene TRBJ2-3; 13 bases are shared with TRBD2. The CDR3 is 16 residues long. Germline V gene data show CDR1 as SEHNR and CDR2 as FQNEAQ (reference sequence). Losses at the gene ends were 6 bases for V and 4 bases for J; bases not matched to a gene: 7. This chain's CDR3 is CASRPTSGRIADTQYF. The CDR3 nucleotides read TGTGCCAGCAGGCCGACTAGCGGGAGGATCGCAGATACGCAGTATTTT.

This rearrangement joins TRBV5-5 to TRBJ2-3; D is perhaps TRBD2 (6 bases). V was trimmed by 6 bases and J by 1 base, leaving 12 bases between them. Germline V gives CDR1 SGHKS, CDR2 YYEKEE (reference sequence). The CDR3 is 14 amino acids. The CDR3 is CASTHGGRTDTQYF. DNA of the CDR3: TGTGCCAGCACCCACGGGGGTCGCACAGATACGCAGTATTTT.

This chain connects TRBV6-5 to TRBJ1-1; D gene uncertain. CDR1 is MNHEY and CDR2 is SVGAGI in the germline V gene. Trimming removed 6 bases at V and 5 bases at J, with 19 bases between. CDR3 size: 15 residues. In DNA, the CDR3 is TGTGCCAGCAGGTCCGCCGGGTCGGCCCGGACTGAAGCTTTCTTT. Translating gives CASRSAGSARTEAFF.

This chain connects TRBV5-1 to TRBJ1-1; 10 positions match TRBD1. Germline CDR1 is SGHRS and CDR2 is YFSETQ. V dropped 4 bases and J dropped 0; count of bases not matched to a gene: 3. This CDR3 is built from 15 residues. For the CDR3, the DNA is TGCGCCAGCAGCCTGACAGGGGGCTTGAACACTGAAGCTTTCTTT. Protein product: CASSLTGGLNTEAFF.

The rearrangement uses TRBV30 and TRBJ2-3; a possible D gene is TRBD2 (6 bases). Looked up from germline, CDR1 is GTSNPN and CDR2 is SVGIG (reference sequence). Trimming stripped 0 bases from V and 4 bases from J, with 14 bases between. CDR3 length equals 15 residues. The CDR3 loop reads CAWSVLGSGADTQYF. The DNA of the CDR3 is TGTGCCTGGAGTGTACTGGGGTCGGGGGCAGATACGCAGTATTTT.

This chain uses TRBV5-1 with TRBJ2-7; D not certain. The CDR3 is made up of 13 amino acids. Germline V lookup: CDR1 SGHRS, CDR2 YFSETQ. V was clipped by 3 bases and J by 0 bases, with 7 bases between them. CDR3 coding DNA: TGCGCCAGCAGCTGGGCCAGCTCCTACGAGCAGTACTTC. This translates into CASSWASSYEQYF. Together with reference TRBV5-1 and TRBJ2-7, the CDR3 gives the full variable domain: KAGVTQTPRYLIKTRGQQVTLSCSPISGHRSVSWYQQTPGQGLQFLFEYFSETQRNKGNFPGRFSGRQFSNSRSEMNVSTLELGDSALYLCASSWASSYEQYFGPGTRLTVT.

The V and J genes are TRBV3-1 (or the pseudogene TRBV3-2) and TRBJ1-6; possibly TRBD1 for D (6 bases). The CDR3 length is 16 residues. Germline values: CDR1 LGHDT, CDR2 YNNKEL (reference sequence). The V end lost 3 bases, the J end lost 5 bases, and 14 bases lay between the germline ends. This chain's CDR3 is CASSQTYRTDNSPLHF. The CDR3 region has the DNA TGTGCCAGCAGCCAGACTTATAGGACAGATAATTCACCCCTCCACTTT.

The V call is TRBV19, the J call TRBJ2-1, with 10 bases identical to TRBD2. The CDR3 is 15 residues long. Germline V gives CDR1 LNHDA, CDR2 SQIVND (reference sequence). V shed 9 bases and J 8 bases; nucleotides not matched to a gene: 13. The CDR3 nucleotides are TGTGCCAGCGGAGTTGTCGCTAGCGGGAGCTATGAGCAGTTCTTC. As protein: CASGVVASGSYEQFF.

The chain couples TRBV3-1 (or the pseudogene TRBV3-2) to TRBJ2-2; no clear D gene. V gave up 4 bases and J gave up 5 bases, with 14 bases separating them. The CDR3 runs 15 residues. Germline-derived CDR1 and CDR2 are LGHDT and YNNKEL (reference sequence). The CDR3 DNA sequence: TGTGCCAGCAGCCGTTCTGTAGGAGTTACCGGGGAGCTGTTTTTT. Protein product: CASSRSVGVTGELFF.

The chain combines TRBV7-2 with TRBJ2-5; maybe TRBD2 (6 bases). The CDR3 contains 16 residues. Trimming stripped 5 bases from V and 5 bases from J, with 21 bases between. Germline V gives CDR1 SGHTA, CDR2 FQGNSA. DNA of the CDR3: TGTGCCAGCAGCCCATTCGGGACTCAGGGCTGGGAGACCCAGTACTTC. This sequence encodes CASSPFGTQGWETQYF. Supplemented by reference TRBV7-2 and TRBJ2-5, the full variable domain reads GAGVSQSPSNKVTEKGKDVELRCDPISGHTALYWYRQSLGQGLEFLIYFQGNSAPDKSGLPSDRFSAERTGGSVSTLTIQRTQQEDSAVYLCASSPFGTQGWETQYFGPGTRLLVL.

This chain joins TRBV5-4 and TRBJ1-1; TRBD1 aligns across 8 bases. The CDR3 sequence is 14 residues long. Germline-derived CDR1 and CDR2 are SGHNT and YYREEE (reference sequence). V shed 4 bases and J 3 bases; nucleotides not matched to a gene: 5. CDR3 bases: TGTGCCAGCAGCCGCACAGGGGGGGACACTGAAGCTTTCTTT. Translating it yields CASSRTGGDTEAFF.

V usage is TRBV3-1 (or the pseudogene TRBV3-2) and J usage is TRBJ1-2, with a tentative D call TRBD1 (6 bases). This CDR3 spans 16 amino acids. CDR1 is LGHDT, CDR2 YNNKEL, per germline (reference sequence). The V gene lost 1 base and the J gene lost 6 bases, with 18 bases spanning the gap. DNA for the CDR3: TGTGCCAGCAGCCAAGGTTTTGTGGGGGGGGCGGATGGCTACACCTTC. Translated: CASSQGFVGGADGYTF.

This clone was observed a handful of times. The chain uses TRBV19 and TRBJ1-2; 10 bases map to TRBD1. The CDR3 loop spans 16 amino acids. V shed 0 bases, J shed 13 bases, and the junction held 14 bases outside the gene matches. The germline CDR1 and CDR2 sequences are LNHDA and SQIVND (reference sequence). Here the CDR3 reads CASSIDTETGGLYRTF. The CDR3 region has the DNA TGTGCCAGTAGTATAGACACTGAGACAGGGGGCCTCTATCGCACCTTC.

V gene TRBV7-8 combines with J gene TRBJ1-3, with D possibly TRBD1 on 5 matching bases. CDR1 is SGHVS and CDR2 is FQNEAQ in the germline V gene. V lost 2 bases to trimming and J lost 4 bases, with 15 bases between them. CDR3 length: 16 amino acids. CDR3 in DNA: TGTGCCAGCAGCTTAATGTCTCAGGGATCGGGAAACACCATATATTTT. Its protein product is CASSLMSQGSGNTIYF.

The CDR3 region is CASSRSGYNEQFF. The CDR3 coding sequence is TGTGCCAGCAGTCGTAGCGGTTACAATGAGCAGTTCTTC. The V gene is TRBV12-3 or TRBV12-4, the J gene TRBJ2-1, with D maybe TRBD2 (6 bases). V lost 5 bases, J lost 4 bases, and 9 bases lay in between. There are 13 residues in the CDR3.